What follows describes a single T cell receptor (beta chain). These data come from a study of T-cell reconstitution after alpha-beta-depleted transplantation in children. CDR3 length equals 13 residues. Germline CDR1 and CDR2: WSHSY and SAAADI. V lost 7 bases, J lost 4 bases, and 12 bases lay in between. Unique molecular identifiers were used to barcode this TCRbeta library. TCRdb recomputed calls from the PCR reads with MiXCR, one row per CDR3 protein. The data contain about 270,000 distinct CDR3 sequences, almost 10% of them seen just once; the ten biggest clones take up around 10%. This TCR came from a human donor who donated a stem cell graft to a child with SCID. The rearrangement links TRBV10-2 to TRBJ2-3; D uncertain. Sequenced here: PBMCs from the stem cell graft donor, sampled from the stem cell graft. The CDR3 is CASNQLIADTQYF. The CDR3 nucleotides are TGCGCCAGCAACCAGTTAATCGCAGATACGCAGTATTTT.